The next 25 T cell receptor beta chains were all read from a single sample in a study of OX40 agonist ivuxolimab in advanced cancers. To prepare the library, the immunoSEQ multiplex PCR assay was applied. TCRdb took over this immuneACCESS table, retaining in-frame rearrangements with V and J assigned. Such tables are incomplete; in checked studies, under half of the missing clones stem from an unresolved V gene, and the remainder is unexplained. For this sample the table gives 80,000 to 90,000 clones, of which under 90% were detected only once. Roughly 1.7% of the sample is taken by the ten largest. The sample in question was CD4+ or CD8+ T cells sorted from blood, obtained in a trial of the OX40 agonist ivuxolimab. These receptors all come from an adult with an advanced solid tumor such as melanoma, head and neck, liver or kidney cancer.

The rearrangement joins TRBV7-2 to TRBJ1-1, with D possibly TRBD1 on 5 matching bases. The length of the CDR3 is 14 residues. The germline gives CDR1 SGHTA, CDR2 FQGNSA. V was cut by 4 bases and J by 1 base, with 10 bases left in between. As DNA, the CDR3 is TGTGCCAGCAGCTCACCCGGGGGGAACACTGAAGCTTTCTTT. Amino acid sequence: CASSSPGGNTEAFF.

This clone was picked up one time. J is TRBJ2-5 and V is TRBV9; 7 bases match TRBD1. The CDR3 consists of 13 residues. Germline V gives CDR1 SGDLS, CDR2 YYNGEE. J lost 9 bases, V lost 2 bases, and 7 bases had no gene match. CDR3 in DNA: TGTGCCAGCAGCGTTACAGGGGTTCAGGCCCAGTACTTC. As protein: CASSVTGVQAQYF.

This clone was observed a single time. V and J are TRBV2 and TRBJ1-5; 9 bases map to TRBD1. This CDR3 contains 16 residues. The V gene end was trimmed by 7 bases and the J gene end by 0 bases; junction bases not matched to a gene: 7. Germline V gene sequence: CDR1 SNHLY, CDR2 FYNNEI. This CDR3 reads CASKGQGSYSNQPQHF. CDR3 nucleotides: TGTGCCAGCAAAGGACAGGGGTCCTATAGCAATCAGCCCCAGCATTTT.

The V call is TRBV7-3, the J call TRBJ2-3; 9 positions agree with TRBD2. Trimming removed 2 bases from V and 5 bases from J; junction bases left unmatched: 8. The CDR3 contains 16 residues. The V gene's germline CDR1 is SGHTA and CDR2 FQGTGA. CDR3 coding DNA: TGTGCCAGCAGCTTAGATGGCGGGGGGGCTGGAGATACGCAGTATTTT. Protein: CASSLDGGGAGDTQYF.

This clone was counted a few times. Written as DNA, the CDR3 is TGTGCCAGCAGTGACTACAGTCAGCCCCAGCATTTT. It yields the protein CASSDYSQPQHF. The V and J genes are TRBV6-4 and TRBJ1-5, with D unclear. V shed 1 base and J shed 6 bases, with 4 bases lying between them. This CDR3 is built from 12 residues. Germline CDR1 and CDR2: MRHNA and SNTAGT.

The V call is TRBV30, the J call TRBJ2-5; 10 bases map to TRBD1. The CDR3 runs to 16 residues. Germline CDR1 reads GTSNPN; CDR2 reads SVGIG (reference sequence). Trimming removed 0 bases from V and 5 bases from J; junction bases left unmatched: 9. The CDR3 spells CAWSVRLGTGVETQYF. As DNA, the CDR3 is TGTGCCTGGAGTGTACGACTAGGGACAGGGGTCGAGACCCAGTACTTC.

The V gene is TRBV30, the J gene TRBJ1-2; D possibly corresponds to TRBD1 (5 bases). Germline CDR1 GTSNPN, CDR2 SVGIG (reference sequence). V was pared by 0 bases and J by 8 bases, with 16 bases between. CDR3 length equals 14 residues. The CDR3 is CAWSVLGRGGGYTF. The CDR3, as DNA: TGTGCCTGGAGTGTTCTTGGGCGGGGCGGGGGCTACACCTTC.

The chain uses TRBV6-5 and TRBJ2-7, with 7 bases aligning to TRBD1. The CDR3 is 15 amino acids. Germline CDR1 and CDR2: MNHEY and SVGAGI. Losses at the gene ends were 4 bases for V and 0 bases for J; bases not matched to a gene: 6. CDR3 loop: CASSFGQAGSYEQYF. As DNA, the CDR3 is TGTGCCAGCAGTTTCGGACAGGCAGGCTCCTACGAGCAGTACTTC.

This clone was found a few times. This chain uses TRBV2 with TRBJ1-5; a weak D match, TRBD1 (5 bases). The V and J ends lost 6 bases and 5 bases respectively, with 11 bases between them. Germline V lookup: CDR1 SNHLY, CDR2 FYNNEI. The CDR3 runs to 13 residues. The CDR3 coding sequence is TGTGCCAGCAGCGATGACAGAGATCAGCCCCAGCATTTT. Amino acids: CASSDDRDQPQHF.

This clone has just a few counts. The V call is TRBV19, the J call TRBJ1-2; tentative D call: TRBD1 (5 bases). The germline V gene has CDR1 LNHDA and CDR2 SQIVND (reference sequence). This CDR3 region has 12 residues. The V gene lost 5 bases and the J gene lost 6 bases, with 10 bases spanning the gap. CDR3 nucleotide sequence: TGTGCCAGTAGTCCGCGGGACCATGGCTACACCTTC. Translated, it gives CASSPRDHGYTF.

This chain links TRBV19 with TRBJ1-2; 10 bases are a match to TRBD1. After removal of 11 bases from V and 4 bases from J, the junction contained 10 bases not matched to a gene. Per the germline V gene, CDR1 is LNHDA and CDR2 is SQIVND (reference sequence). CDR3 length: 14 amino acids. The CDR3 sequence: CASSQDRGSYGYTF. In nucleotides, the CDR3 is TGTGCCTCTTCCCAGGACAGGGGGAGCTATGGCTACACCTTC.

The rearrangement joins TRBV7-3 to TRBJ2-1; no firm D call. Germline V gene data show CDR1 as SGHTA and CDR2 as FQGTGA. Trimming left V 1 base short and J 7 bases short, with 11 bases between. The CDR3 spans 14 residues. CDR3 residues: CASSLNPPPNEQFF. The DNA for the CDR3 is TGTGCCAGCAGCTTAAATCCACCTCCAAATGAGCAGTTCTTC.

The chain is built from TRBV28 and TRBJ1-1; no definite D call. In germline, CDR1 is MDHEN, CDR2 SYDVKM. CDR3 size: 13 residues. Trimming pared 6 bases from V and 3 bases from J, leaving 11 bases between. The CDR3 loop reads CASSRQSHTEAFF. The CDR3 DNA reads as TGTGCCAGCAGCCGTCAGAGCCACACTGAAGCTTTCTTT.

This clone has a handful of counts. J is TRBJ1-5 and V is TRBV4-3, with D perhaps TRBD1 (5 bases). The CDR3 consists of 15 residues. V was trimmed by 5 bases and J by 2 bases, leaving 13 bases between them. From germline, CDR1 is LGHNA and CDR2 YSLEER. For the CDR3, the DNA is TGCGCCAGCAGCTACGGGACGGAGGGCAATCAGCCCCAGCATTTT. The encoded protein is CASSYGTEGNQPQHF.

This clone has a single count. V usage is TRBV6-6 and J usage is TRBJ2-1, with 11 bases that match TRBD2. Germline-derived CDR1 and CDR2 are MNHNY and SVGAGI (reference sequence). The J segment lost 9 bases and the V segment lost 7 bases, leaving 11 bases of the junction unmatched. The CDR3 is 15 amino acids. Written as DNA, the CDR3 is TGTGCCAGCACTACGCGGGATAGCGGGGGGGTTGAGCAGTTCTTC. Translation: CASTTRDSGGVEQFF.

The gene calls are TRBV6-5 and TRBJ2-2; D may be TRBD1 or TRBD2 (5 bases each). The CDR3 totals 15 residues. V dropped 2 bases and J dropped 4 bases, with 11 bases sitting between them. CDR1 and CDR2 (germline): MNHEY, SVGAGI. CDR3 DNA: TGTGCCAGCAGTTACGGGGGTGGGGGCACCGGGGAGCTGTTTTTT. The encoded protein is CASSYGGGGTGELFF.

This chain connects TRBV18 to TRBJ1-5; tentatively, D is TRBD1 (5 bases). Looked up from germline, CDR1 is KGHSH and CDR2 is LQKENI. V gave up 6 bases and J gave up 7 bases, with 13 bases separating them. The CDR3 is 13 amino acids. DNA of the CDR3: TGTGCCAGCTCCCCGGGGTGGGGCCAGCCCCAGCATTTT. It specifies CASSPGWGQPQHF. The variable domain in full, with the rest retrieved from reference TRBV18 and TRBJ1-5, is NAGVMQNPRHLVRRRGQEARLRCSPMKGHSHVYWYRQLPEEGLKFMVYLQKENIIDESGMPKERFSAEFPKEGPSILRIQQVVRGDSAAYFCASSPGWGQPQHFGDGTRLSIL.

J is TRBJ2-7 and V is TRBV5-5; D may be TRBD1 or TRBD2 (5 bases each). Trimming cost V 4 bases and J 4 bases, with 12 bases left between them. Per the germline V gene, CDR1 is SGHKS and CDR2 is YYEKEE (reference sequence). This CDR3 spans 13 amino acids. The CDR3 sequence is CASSRDPTYEQYF. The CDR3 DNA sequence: TGTGCCAGCAGCCGGGACCCTACTTACGAGCAGTACTTC.

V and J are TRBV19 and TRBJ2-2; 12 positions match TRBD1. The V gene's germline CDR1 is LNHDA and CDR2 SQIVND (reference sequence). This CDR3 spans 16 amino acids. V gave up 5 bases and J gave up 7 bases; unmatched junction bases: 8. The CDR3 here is CASSGLGTGGFGELFF. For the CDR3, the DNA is TGTGCCAGTAGTGGTCTAGGGACAGGGGGCTTCGGGGAGCTGTTTTTT. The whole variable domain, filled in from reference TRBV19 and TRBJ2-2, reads DGGITQSPKYLFRKEGQNVTLSCEQNLNHDAMYWYRQDPGQGLRLIYYSQIVNDFQKGDIAEGYSVSREKKESFPLTVTSAQKNPTAFYLCASSGLGTGGFGELFFGEGSRLTVL.

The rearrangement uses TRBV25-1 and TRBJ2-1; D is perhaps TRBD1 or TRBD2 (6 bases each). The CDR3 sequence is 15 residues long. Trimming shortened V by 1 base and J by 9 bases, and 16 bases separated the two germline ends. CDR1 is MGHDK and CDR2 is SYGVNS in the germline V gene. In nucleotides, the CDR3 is TGTGCCAGCAGTGAATCTAGGGGGAGGAGGTCTGAGCAGTTCTTC. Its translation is CASSESRGRRSEQFF.

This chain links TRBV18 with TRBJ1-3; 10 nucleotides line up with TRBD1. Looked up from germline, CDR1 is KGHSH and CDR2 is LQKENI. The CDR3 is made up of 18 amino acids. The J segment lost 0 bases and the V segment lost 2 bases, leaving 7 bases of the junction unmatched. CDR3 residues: CASSPRTGGLSSGNTIYF. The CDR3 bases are TGTGCCAGCTCACCAAGGACAGGGGGGCTTAGCTCTGGAAACACCATATATTTT.

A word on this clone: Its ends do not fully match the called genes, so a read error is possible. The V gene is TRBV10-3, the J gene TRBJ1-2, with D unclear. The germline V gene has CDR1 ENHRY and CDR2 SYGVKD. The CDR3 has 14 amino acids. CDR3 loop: CAMSETPAGYGYTF. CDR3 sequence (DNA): TGTGCCATGAGTGAAACCCCCGCCGGGTATGGCTACACCTTC.

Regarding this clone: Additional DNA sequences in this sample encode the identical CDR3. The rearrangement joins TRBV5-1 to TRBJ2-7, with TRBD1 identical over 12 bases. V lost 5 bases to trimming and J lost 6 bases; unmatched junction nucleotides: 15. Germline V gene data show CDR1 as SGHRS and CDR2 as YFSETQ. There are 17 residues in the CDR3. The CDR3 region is CASREGRGQGAPGEQYF. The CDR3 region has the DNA TGCGCCAGCAGAGAAGGTAGGGGACAGGGGGCGCCAGGCGAGCAGTACTTC. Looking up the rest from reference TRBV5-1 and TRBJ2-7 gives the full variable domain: KAGVTQTPRYLIKTRGQQVTLSCSPISGHRSVSWYQQTPGQGLQFLFEYFSETQRNKGNFPGRFSGRQFSNSRSEMNVSTLELGDSALYLCASREGRGQGAPGEQYFGPGTRLTVT.

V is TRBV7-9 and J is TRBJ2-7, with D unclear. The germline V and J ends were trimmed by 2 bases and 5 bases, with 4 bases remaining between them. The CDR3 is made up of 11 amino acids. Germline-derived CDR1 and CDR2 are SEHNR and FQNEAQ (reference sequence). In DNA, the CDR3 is TGTGCCAGCAGCTTATTTCACGAGCAGTACTTC. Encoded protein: CASSLFHEQYF.

For the CDR3, the DNA is TGTGCCAGCAGCCCTAACGGACAGGCTCGCCAGTATTTT. It yields the protein CASSPNGQARQYF. The chain recombines TRBV9 with TRBJ1-3, with 7 bases fitting TRBD1. The V and J ends lost 4 bases and 16 bases, in that order; junction bases with no gene match: 14. The length of the CDR3 is 13 residues. Germline CDR1 reads SGDLS; CDR2 reads YYNGEE.